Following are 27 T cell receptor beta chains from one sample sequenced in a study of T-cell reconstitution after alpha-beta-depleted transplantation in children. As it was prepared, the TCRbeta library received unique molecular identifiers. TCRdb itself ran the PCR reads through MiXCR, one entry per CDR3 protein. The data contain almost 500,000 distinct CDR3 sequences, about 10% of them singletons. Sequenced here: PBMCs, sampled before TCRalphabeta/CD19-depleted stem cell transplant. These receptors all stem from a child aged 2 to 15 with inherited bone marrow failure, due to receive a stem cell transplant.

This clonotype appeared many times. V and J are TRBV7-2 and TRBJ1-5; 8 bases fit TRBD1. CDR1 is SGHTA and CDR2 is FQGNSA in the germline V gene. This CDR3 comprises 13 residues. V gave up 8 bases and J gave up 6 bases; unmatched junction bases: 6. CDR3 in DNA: TGTGCCAGCGGCTACAGGGGGGGTCAGCCCCAGCATTTT. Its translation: CASGYRGGQPQHF.

CDR3 sequence: CASSETYSYNEQFF. The CDR3 DNA follows: TGTGCCAGCAGTGAGACCTACTCCTACAATGAGCAGTTCTTC. The V call is TRBV2, the J call TRBJ2-1, with D unclear. Trimming removed 3 bases from V and 0 bases from J, with 6 bases in between. The CDR3 covers 14 residues. Germline V gives CDR1 SNHLY, CDR2 FYNNEI.

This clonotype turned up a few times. The CDR3 nucleotides read TGTGCCAGCAGTTCCACAGGGGCCCGACCGCTTACCTATGGCTACACCTTC. Residues: CASSSTGARPLTYGYTF. This chain uses TRBV12-3 or TRBV12-4 with TRBJ1-2; 7 nucleotides align to TRBD1. The CDR3 runs to 17 residues. V shed 4 bases, J shed 4 bases, and the junction held 15 bases outside the gene matches.

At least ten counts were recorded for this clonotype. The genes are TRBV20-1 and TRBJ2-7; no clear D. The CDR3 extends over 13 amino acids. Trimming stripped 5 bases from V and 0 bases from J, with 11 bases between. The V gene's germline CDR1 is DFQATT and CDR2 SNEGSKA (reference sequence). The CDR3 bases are TGCAGTGCTCCCCACACGAGCTCCTACGAGCAGTACTTC. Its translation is CSAPHTSSYEQYF.

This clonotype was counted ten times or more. DNA for the CDR3: TGTGCCAGCAGTCCGGGGCTAGACCAAGCTTTCTTT. Encoded protein: CASSPGLDQAFF. The chain employs TRBV12-3 or TRBV12-4 and TRBJ1-1, with D perhaps matching TRBD1 (5 bases). The CDR3 consists of 12 residues. Trimming left V 5 bases short and J 9 bases short, with 13 bases between.

CDR3 nucleotides: TGCAGTGCACCCGACAGGGTCATGAACACTGAAGCTTTCTTT. The encoded protein is CSAPDRVMNTEAFF. The chain employs TRBV20-1 and TRBJ1-1, with TRBD1 matching over 7 bases. In germline, CDR1 is DFQATT, CDR2 SNEGSKA (reference sequence). The CDR3 runs 14 residues. V trimming: 6 bases; J trimming: 0 bases; junction bases outside the gene matches: 7.

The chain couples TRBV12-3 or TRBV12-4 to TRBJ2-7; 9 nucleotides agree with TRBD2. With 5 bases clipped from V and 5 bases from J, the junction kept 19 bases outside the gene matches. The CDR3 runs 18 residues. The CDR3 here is CASSLYLSLREGRDEQYF. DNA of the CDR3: TGTGCCAGCAGTCTCTACCTCTCTTTGCGGGAGGGCCGGGACGAGCAGTACTTC.

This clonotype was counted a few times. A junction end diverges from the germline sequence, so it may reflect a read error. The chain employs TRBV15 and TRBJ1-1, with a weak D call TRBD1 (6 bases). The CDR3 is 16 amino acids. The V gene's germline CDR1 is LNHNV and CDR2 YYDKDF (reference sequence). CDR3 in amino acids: CATSGDQARGNTEAFF. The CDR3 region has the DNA TGTGCCACCAGCGGAGACCAGGCCAGGGGGAACACTGAAGCTTTCTTT.

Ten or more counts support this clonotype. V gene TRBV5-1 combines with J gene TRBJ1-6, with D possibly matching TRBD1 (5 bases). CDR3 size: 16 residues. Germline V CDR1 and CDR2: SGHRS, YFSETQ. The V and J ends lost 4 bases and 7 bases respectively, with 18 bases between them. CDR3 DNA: TGCGCCAGCAGCATATCCGGGACGGGCGGGAATTCACCCCTCCACTTT. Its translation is CASSISGTGGNSPLHF.

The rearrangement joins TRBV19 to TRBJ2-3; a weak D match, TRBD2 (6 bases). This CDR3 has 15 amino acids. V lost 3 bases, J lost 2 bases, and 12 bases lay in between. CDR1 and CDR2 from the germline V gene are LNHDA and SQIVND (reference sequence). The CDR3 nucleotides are TGTGCCAGTAGTATCGAGCGGGTGATCACAGATACGCAGTATTTT. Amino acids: CASSIERVITDTQYF.

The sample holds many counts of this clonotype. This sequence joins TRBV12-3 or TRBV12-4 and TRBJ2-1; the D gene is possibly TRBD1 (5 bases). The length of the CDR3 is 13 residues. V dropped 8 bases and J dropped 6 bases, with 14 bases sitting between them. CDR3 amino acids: CASGPKGRNEQFF. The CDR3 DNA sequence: TGTGCCAGCGGTCCGAAGGGGCGCAATGAGCAGTTCTTC.

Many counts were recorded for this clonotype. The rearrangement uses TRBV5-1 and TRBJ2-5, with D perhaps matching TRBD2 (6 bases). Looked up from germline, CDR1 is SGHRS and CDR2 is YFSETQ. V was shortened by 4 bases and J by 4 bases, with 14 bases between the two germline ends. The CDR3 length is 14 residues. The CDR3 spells CASSPGTQGETQYF. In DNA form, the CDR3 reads TGCGCCAGCAGCCCCGGGACTCAGGGAGAGACCCAGTACTTC.

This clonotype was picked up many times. CDR3 protein: CASSQEANQPQHF. In DNA, the CDR3 is TGTGCCAGCAGCCAGGAGGCGAATCAGCCCCAGCATTTT. V usage is TRBV7-6 and J usage is TRBJ1-5; D gene uncertain. CDR3 length: 13 amino acids. The ends were cut back, 5 bases at V and 4 bases at J, with 9 bases in the middle. Germline V CDR1 and CDR2: SGHVS, FNYEAQ. The full variable domain, its missing parts supplied by reference TRBV7-6 and TRBJ1-5, is GAGVSQSPRYKVTKRGQDVALRCDPISGHVSLYWYRQALGQGPEFLTYFNYEAQQDKSGLPNDRFSAERPEGSISTLTIQRTEQRDSAMYRCASSQEANQPQHFGDGTRLSIL.

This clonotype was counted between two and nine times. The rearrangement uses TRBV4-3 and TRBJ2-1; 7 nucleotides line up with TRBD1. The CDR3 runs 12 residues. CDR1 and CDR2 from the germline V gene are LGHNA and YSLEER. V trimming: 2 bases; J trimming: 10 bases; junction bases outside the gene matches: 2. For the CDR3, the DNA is TGCGCCAGCAGCCAACTCAGGGGGGAGCAGTTCTTC. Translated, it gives CASSQLRGEQFF.

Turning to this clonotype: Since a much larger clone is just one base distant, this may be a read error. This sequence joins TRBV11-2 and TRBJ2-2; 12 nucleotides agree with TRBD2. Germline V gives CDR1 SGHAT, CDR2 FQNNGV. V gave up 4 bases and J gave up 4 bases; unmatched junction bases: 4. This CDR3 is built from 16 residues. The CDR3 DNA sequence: TGTGCCAGCAGCTACGGACTAGCGGGATCCACCGGGGAGCTGTTTTTT. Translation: CASSYGLAGSTGELFF.

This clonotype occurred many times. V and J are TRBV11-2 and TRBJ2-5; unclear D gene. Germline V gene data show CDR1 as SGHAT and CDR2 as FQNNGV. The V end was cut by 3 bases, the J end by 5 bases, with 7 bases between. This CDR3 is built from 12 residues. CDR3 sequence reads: CASSFDRETQYF. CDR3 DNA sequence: TGTGCCAGCAGCTTTGACCGGGAGACCCAGTACTTC.

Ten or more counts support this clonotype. The CDR3 nucleotides are TGTGCCAGCAGTTTCCTGGGGCAGGAGCAAGAGACCCAGTACTTC. This encodes CASSFLGQEQETQYF. The rearrangement links TRBV27 to TRBJ2-5, with a tentative D call TRBD1 (5 bases). The CDR3 sequence is 15 residues long. With 3 bases removed from V and 2 bases from J, the gap between germline ends came to 13 bases. Germline-derived CDR1 and CDR2 are MNHEY and SMNVEV (reference sequence).

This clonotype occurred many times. The CDR3 here is CATSRSGTGGFEQYF. The CDR3 DNA reads TGTGCCACCAGCAGATCCGGGACAGGGGGCTTCGAGCAGTACTTC. This chain links TRBV15 with TRBJ2-7; the match to TRBD1 covers 12 bases. J gave up 6 bases and V 2 bases, and 5 bases lay outside the gene matches. CDR3 length: 15 amino acids. Germline V gives CDR1 LNHNV, CDR2 YYDKDF (reference sequence).

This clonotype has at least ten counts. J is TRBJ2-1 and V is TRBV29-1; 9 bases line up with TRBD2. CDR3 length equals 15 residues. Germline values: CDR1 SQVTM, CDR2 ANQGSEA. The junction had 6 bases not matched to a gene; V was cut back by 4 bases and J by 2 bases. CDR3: CSVVLGGRAYNEQFF. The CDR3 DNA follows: TGCAGCGTTGTATTGGGCGGGAGGGCCTACAATGAGCAGTTCTTC.

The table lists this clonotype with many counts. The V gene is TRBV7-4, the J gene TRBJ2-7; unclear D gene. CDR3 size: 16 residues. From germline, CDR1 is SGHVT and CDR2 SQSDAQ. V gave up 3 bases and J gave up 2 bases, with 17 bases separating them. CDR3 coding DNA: TGTGCCAGCAGCTTCCTCCCCCAGCCGCCGACCTACGAGCAGTACTTC. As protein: CASSFLPQPPTYEQYF.

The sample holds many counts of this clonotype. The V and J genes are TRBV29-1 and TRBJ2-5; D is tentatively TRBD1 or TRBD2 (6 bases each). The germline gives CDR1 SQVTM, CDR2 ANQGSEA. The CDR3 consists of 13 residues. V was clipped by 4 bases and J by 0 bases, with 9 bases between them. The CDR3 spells CSVGRGNQETQYF. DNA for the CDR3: TGCAGCGTTGGGAGGGGGAACCAAGAGACCCAGTACTTC.

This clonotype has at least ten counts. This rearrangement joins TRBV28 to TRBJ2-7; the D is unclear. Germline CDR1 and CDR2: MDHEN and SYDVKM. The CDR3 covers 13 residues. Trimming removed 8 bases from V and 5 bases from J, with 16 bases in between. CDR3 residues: CASLMRNRNEQYF. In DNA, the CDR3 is TGTGCCAGCTTAATGAGAAATCGGAACGAGCAGTACTTC.

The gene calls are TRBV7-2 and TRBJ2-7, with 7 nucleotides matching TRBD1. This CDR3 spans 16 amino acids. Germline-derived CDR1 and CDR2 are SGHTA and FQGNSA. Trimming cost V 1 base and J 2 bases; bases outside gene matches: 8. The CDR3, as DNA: TGTGCCAGCAGCTTAGAGCCCGGGACAGTAACCTACGAGCAGTACTTC. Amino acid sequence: CASSLEPGTVTYEQYF.

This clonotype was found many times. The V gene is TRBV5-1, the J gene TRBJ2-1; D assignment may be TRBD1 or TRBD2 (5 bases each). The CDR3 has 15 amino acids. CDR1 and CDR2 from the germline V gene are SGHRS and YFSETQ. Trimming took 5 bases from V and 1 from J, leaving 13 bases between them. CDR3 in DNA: TGCGCCAGCAGTTGGGACGGGATTTCCTACAATGAGCAGTTCTTC. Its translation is CASSWDGISYNEQFF.

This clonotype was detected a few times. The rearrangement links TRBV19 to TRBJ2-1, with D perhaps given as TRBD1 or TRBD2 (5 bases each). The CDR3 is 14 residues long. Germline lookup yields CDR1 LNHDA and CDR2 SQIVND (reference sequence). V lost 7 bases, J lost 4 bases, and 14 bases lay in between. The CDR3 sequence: CASTPGGGYNEQFF. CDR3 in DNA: TGTGCCAGTACTCCCGGTGGGGGTTACAATGAGCAGTTCTTC.

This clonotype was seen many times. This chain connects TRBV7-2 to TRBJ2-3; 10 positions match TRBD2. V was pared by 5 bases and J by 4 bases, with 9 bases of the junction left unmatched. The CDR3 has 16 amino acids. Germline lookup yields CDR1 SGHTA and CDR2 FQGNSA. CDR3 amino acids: CASSPIGLAASDTQYF. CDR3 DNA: TGTGCCAGCAGCCCCATCGGACTAGCGGCCTCAGATACGCAGTATTTT.

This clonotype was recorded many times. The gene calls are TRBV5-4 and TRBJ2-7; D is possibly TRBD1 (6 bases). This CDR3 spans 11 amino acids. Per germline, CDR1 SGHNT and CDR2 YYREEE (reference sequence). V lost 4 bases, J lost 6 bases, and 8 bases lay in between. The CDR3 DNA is TGTGCCAGCAGCCGGGACACCGAGCAGTACTTC. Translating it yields CASSRDTEQYF.